This TCR beta chain was sequenced for a study of T-cell reconstitution after alpha-beta-depleted transplantation in children. The CDR3 loop spans 12 amino acids. Germline lookup yields CDR1 DFQATT and CDR2 SNEGSKA (reference sequence). Trimming left V 1 base short and J 4 bases short, with 7 bases between. The authors prepared the TCRbeta library with unique molecular identifiers. TCRdb ran MiXCR on the PCR reads and lists one entry per CDR3 protein. The data hold some 200,000 distinct CDR3 sequences, with approximately 7% observed a single time. This clonotype has ten or more counts. The chain uses TRBV20-1 and TRBJ1-2; D not certain. Specimen: PBMCs from the stem cell graft donor, collected from the stem cell graft. The origin of this receptor is a human donor who donated a stem cell graft to a child with Wiskott-Aldrich syndrome. In DNA, the CDR3 is TGCAGTGCTAGAGGGGAGCTCTATGGCTACACCTTC. Protein: CSARGELYGYTF.